This entry concerns a single T cell receptor beta chain. This entry is derived from a study of blood T cell repertoires in COVID-19. The overall study: PBMCs, B-cell-depleted T cells, or T cells provided the cDNA or gDNA that made up the material.

In the authors' methods: Amplification of reference gene primers provided the estimated nucleated cell counts. Some clones are missing from TCRdb's copy, which holds only in-frame ones; the method was immunoSEQ multiplex PCR. That table furnishes V, J and clone size, whereas the DNA furnished D and trimming. The repertoire consists of more than 200,000 clones, with around 84% occurring once and the leading ten covering around 1.7%. Cohorts were determined from participant-reported clinical history. Recovery among Cohort 3 donors was established by two negative PCRs, clearance, or symptom resolution. The sample was PBMCs or T cells enriched from blood (not recorded which). This TCR was recovered from a man in his forties who had recovered from COVID-19.

The CDR3 DNA sequence: TGTGCCAGCAGTTCGCCTCGGGACAGGGGATCTTCACCCCTCCACTTT. Protein: CASSSPRDRGSSPLHF. This chain joins TRBV6-5 and TRBJ1-6; 10 bases match TRBD1. From germline, CDR1 is MNHEY and CDR2 SVGAGI. The CDR3 loop spans 16 amino acids. V shed 4 bases and J 9 bases; nucleotides not matched to a gene: 9.